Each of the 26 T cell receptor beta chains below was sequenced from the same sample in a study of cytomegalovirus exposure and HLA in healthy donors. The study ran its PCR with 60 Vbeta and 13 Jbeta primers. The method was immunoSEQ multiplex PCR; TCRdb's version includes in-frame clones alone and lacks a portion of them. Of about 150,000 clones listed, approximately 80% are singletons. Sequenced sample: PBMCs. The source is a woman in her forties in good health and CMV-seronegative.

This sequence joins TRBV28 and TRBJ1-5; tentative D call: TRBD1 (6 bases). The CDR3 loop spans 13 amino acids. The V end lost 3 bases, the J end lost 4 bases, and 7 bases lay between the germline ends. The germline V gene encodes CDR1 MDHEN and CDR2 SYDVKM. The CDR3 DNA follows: TGTGCCAGCAGTTTCCAGGGGAATCAGCCCCAGCATTTT. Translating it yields CASSFQGNQPQHF.

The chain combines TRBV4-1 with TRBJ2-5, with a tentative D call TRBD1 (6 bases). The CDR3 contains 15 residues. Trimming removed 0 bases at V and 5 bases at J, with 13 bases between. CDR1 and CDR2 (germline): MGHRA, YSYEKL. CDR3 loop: CASSQDRARGETQYF. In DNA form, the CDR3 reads TGCGCCAGCAGCCAAGATAGAGCCAGGGGCGAGACCCAGTACTTC.

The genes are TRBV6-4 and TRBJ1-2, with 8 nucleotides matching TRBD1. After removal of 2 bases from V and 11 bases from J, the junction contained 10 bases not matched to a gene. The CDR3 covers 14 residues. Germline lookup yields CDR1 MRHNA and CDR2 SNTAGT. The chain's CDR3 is CASSDLGTGRPYTF. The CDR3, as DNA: TGTGCCAGCAGTGACCTTGGGACAGGCCGTCCGTACACCTTC.

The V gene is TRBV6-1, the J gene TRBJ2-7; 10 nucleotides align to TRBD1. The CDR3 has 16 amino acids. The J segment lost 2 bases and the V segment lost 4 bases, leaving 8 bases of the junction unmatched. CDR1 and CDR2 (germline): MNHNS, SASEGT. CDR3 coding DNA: TGTGCCAGCAGTGGGTTGGGACAGGGGTTCGCCTACGAGCAGTACTTC. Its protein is CASSGLGQGFAYEQYF.

In DNA form, the CDR3 reads TGTGCCTGGGGCATAGACAGGGGGCACGGCTACACCTTC. Amino acids: CAWGIDRGHGYTF. The chain has TRBV30 and TRBJ1-2, with 10 positions matching TRBD1. J gave up 8 bases and V 5 bases, and 8 bases lay outside the gene matches. CDR3 length: 13 residues. Germline V CDR1 and CDR2: GTSNPN, SVGIG (reference sequence).

The DNA for the CDR3 is TGTGCCAGTAGTATTACGGGGGGAGGAAAGGATGGCTACACCTTC. This encodes CASSITGGGKDGYTF. The chain is built from TRBV19 and TRBJ1-2, with TRBD1 as a possible D gene (5 bases). With 3 bases removed from V and 6 bases from J, the gap between germline ends came to 17 bases. This CDR3 region has 15 residues. CDR1 and CDR2 (germline): LNHDA, SQIVND (reference sequence).

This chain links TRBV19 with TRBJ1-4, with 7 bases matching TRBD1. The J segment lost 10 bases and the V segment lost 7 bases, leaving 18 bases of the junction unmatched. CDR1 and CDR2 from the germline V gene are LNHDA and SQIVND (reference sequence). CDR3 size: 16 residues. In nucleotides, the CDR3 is TGTGCCAGTAACCGCCAGCTAACAGGGGTGGTGGGAAAACTGTTTTTT. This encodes CASNRQLTGVVGKLFF.

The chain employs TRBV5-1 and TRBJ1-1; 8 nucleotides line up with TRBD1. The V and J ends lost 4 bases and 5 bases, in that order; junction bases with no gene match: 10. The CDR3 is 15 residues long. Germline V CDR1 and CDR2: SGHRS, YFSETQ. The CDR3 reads CASSQGQGRRTEAFF. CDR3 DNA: TGCGCCAGCAGCCAAGGACAGGGAAGGAGAACTGAAGCTTTCTTT.

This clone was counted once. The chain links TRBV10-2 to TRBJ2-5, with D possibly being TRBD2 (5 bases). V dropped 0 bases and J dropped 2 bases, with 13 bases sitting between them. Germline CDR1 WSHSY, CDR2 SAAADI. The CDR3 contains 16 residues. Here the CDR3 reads CASSESYSGVQETQYF. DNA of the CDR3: TGCGCCAGCAGTGAGTCTTACTCCGGGGTTCAAGAGACCCAGTACTTC.

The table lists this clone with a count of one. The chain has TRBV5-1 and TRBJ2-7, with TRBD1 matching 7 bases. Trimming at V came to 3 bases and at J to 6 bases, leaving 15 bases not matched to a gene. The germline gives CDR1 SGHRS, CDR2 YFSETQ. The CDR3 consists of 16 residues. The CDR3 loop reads CASSSYRSNRGPEQYF. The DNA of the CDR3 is TGCGCCAGCAGCTCGTACAGATCAAACAGGGGTCCCGAGCAGTACTTC.

The CDR3 coding sequence is TGTGCCAGCAGTTACTCGCGGGACAGGGGGGACTACGAGCAGTACTTC. It encodes CASSYSRDRGDYEQYF. V is TRBV6-5 and J is TRBJ2-7, with 11 bases aligning to TRBD1. In germline, CDR1 is MNHEY, CDR2 SVGAGI. The CDR3 covers 16 residues. V lost 0 bases and J lost 3; bases outside the gene matches: 4.

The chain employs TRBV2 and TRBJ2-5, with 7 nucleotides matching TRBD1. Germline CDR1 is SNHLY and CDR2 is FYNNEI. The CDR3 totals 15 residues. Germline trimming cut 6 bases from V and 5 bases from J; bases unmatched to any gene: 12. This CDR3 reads CASRATGVVRETQYF. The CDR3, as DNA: TGTGCCAGCAGGGCTACAGGGGTCGTAAGGGAGACCCAGTACTTC.

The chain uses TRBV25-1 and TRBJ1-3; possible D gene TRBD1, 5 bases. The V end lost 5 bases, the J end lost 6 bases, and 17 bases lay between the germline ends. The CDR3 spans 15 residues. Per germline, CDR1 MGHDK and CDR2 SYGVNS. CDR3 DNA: TGTGCCAGCAGTCCGAGGCAGGGCAAGGAAAACACCATATATTTT. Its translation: CASSPRQGKENTIYF.

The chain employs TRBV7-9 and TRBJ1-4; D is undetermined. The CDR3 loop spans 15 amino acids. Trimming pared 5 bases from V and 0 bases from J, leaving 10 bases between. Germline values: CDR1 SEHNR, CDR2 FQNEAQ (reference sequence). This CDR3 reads CASSQTVATNEKLFF. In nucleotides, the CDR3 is TGTGCCAGCAGCCAAACGGTTGCAACTAATGAAAAACTGTTTTTT.

The CDR3 spells CASSRLAGGPRYQETQYF. In DNA form, the CDR3 reads TGTGCCAGCAGCCGACTAGCGGGGGGCCCCCGGTACCAAGAGACCCAGTACTTC. V and J are TRBV7-9 and TRBJ2-5; TRBD2 agrees at 13 bases. J was trimmed by 0 bases and V by 5 bases; bases with no gene match: 9. Germline CDR1 reads SEHNR; CDR2 reads FQNEAQ (reference sequence). The CDR3 sequence is 18 residues long.

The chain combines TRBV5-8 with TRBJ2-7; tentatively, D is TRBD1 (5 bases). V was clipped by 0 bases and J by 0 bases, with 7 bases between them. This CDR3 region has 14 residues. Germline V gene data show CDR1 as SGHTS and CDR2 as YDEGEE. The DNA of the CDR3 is TGTGCCAGCAGCTTGGAGGGGTACTCCTACGAGCAGTACTTC. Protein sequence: CASSLEGYSYEQYF.

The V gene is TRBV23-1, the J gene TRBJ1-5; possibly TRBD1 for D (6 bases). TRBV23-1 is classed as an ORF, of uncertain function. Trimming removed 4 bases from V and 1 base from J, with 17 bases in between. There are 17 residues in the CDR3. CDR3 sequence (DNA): TGCGCCAGCAGTCCATCTCAGGGGAGTATGAGCAATCAGCCCCAGCATTTT. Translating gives CASSPSQGSMSNQPQHF.

The CDR3 nucleotides read TGCGCCAGCAGCTTGGGGGCACAGGGGTCCTACGAGCAGTACTTC. Amino acid sequence: CASSLGAQGSYEQYF. The J gene is TRBJ2-7, the V gene TRBV5-1; 7 bases are a match to TRBD1. CDR3 length equals 15 residues. Germline CDR1 and CDR2: SGHRS and YFSETQ. V shed 0 bases, J shed 1 base, and the junction held 4 bases outside the gene matches.

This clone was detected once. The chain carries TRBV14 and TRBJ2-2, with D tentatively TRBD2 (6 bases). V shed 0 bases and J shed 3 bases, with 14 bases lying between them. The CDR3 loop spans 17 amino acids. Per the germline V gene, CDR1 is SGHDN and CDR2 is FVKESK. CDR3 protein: CASSQDSIADYTGELFF. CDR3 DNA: TGTGCCAGCAGCCAAGATTCCATAGCGGATTACACCGGGGAGCTGTTTTTT.

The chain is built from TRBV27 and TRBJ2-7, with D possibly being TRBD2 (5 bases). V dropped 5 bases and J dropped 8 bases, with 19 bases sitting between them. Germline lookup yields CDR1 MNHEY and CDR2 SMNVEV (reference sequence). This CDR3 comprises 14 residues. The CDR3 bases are TGTGCCAGCAGTACCTCTAGCTATCCATACCAGCAGTACTTC. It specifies CASSTSSYPYQQYF.

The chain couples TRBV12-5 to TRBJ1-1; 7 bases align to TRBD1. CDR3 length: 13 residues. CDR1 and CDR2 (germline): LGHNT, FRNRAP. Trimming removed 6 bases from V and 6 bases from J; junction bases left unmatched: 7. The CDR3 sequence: CASGLIRGSEAFF. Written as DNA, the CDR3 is TGTGCTAGTGGCCTGATCAGGGGGTCTGAAGCTTTCTTT.

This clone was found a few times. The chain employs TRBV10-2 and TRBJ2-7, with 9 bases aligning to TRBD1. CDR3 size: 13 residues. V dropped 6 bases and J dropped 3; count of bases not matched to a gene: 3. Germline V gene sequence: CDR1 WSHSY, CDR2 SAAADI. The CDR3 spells CASRTGGRYEQYF. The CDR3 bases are TGCGCCAGCAGGACAGGGGGTCGCTACGAGCAGTACTTC.

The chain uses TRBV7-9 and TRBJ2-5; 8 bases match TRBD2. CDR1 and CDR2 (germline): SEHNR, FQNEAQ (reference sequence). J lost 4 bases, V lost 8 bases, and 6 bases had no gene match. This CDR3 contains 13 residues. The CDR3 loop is CASSPGGVETQYF. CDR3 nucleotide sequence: TGTGCCAGCTCCCCCGGGGGGGTAGAGACCCAGTACTTC.

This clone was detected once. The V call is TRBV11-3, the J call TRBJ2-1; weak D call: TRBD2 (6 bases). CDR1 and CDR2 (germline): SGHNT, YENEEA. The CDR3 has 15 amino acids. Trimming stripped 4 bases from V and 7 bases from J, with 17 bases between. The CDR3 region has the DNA TGTGCCAGCAGCTCCCTCGACCGGGGAGGTAATGAGCAGTTCTTC. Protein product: CASSSLDRGGNEQFF.

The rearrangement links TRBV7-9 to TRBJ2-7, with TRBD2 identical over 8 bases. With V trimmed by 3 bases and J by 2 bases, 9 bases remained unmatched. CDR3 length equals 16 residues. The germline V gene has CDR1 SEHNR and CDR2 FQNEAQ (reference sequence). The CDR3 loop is CASSLKAGERTYEQYF. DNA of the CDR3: TGTGCCAGCAGCTTGAAAGCGGGAGAACGAACCTACGAGCAGTACTTC.

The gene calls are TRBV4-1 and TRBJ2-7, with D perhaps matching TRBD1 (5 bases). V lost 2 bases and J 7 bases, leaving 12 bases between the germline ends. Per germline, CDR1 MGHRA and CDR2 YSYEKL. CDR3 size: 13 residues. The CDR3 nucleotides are TGCGCCAGCAGCCAACTCCGACAGAGTGAGCAGTACTTC. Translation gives CASSQLRQSEQYF.